This T cell receptor beta chain was captured by sequencing in a study of blood T cell repertoires in COVID-19. Study-wide context: The samples span acute and convalescent COVID-19 from the United States, Italy and Spain. T cells, B-cell-depleted T cells, or PBMCs supplied cDNA or gDNA.

The CDR3 length is 15 residues. V dropped 1 base and J dropped 0 bases, with 12 bases sitting between them. The V gene's germline CDR1 is GTSNPN and CDR2 SVGIG (reference sequence). How the authors handled the data: Scientists estimated how many nucleated cells there were by amplifying reference gene primers. Measured with immunoSEQ multiplex PCR; TCRdb has only the in-frame clones, and not every one. V, J and clone size derive from that table, while D and trimming were established from the DNA sequence. The sample has approximately 98,000 clones, 82% seen once. The chain carries TRBV30 and TRBJ1-2; D is undetermined. The sequencing sample was made of peripheral blood. The receptor's source is an elderly man with acute or convalescent COVID-19. The CDR3 region is CAWSAGIVANYGYTF. The DNA of the CDR3 is TGTGCCTGGAGTGCCGGGATCGTAGCTAACTATGGCTACACCTTC.